This T cell receptor beta chain was found in a study of human T cells and chemical hapten exposure. Time point here: patch test 3, about 24 weeks after DPC sensitization. Treatment defined: therapeutic diphenylcyclopropenone sensitization with weekly scalp DPC. Germline-derived CDR1 and CDR2 are KGHDR and SFDVKD. The CDR3 runs 14 residues. V lost 8 bases and J lost 8; bases outside the gene matches: 11. One entry per CDR3 protein, called by TCRdb with MiXCR from the RACE reads. The table includes 150,000 to 200,000 distinct CDR3 sequences, 25% to 35% detected once. The J gene is TRBJ2-1, the V gene TRBV24-1; 7 bases align to TRBD1. Sequenced here: whole blood, sampled in connection with sensitization to the hapten diphenylcyclopropenone (DPC). The sequence came from a woman younger than 30 with alopecia areata. Some clones in this sample may be carry-over from other donors' samples. Here the CDR3 reads CATTKRTGLDEQFF. CDR3 DNA: TGTGCCACCACTAAAAGGACAGGTCTTGATGAGCAGTTCTTC.